These 6 T cell receptor beta chains share one sample of origin, sequenced in a study of cytomegalovirus exposure and HLA in healthy donors (dated by TCRdb to the late 2010s). Receptor amplification or capture employed the immunoSEQ multiplex PCR assay. A mixture of 60 forward primers for TCR Vbeta segments and 13 reverse primers for TCR Jbeta segments was used in the multiplex PCR. TCRdb mirrors the immuneACCESS table, restricted to in-frame sequences. Some clones are absent from its copies; in checked studies, under half trace to an unresolved V gene, and the reason for the others is unknown. In this sample the table shows about 150,000 clones, over 60% of which occur a single time. The ten largest clones capture roughly 1.8% of the sample. The material sequenced was PBMCs. All receptors come from a female donor in good health and CMV-seropositive.

The chain is built from TRBV2 and TRBJ2-5; 11 nucleotides match TRBD2. Looked up from germline, CDR1 is SNHLY and CDR2 is FYNNEI. This CDR3 has 13 residues. The V segment lost 5 bases and the J segment 11 bases; nucleotides outside the gene matches: 7. CDR3 sequence reads: CASSMGLAEEQYF. The DNA of the CDR3 is TGTGCCAGCAGTATGGGACTAGCGGAGGAGCAGTACTTC.

This clone has only a few counts. V is TRBV10-3 and J is TRBJ1-1, with no clear D. The CDR3 has 13 residues. The V end was cut by 1 base, the J end by 4 bases, with 7 bases between. Germline assignment: CDR1 ENHRY and CDR2 SYGVKD. CDR3 bases: TGTGCCATCAGTGAGTTAGAGGCCACTGAAGCTTTCTTT. It encodes CAISELEATEAFF.

The chain uses TRBV7-7 and TRBJ2-5; TRBD2 matches 13 bases. Germline CDR1 is SSHAT and CDR2 is FNYEAQ (reference sequence). J gave up 5 bases and V 5 bases, and 5 bases lay outside the gene matches. CDR3 length: 15 residues. CDR3 coding DNA: TGTGCCAGCAGCGATGGACTAGCGGGAGCCGAGACCCAGTACTTC. This translates into CASSDGLAGAETQYF.

This chain uses TRBV6-5 with TRBJ1-5; 7 bases are a match to TRBD1. The trim removed 6 bases at V and 0 bases at J, leaving 5 bases unmatched. In germline, CDR1 is MNHEY, CDR2 SVGAGI. The CDR3 has 15 residues. Here the CDR3 reads CASSPNRGSNQPQHF. DNA of the CDR3: TGTGCCAGCAGCCCGAACAGGGGTAGCAATCAGCCCCAGCATTTT.

This chain links TRBV2 with TRBJ2-1, with D perhaps matching TRBD1 (5 bases). The CDR3 loop spans 12 amino acids. The V and J ends lost 4 bases and 8 bases respectively, with 9 bases between them. Germline assignment: CDR1 SNHLY and CDR2 FYNNEI. The CDR3 DNA is TGTGCCAGCAGTGGATACAGGCATGAGCAGTTCTTC. Amino acids: CASSGYRHEQFF.

This clone was observed a handful of times. The chain couples TRBV7-9 to TRBJ1-4; weak D call: TRBD1 (5 bases). The germline gives CDR1 SEHNR, CDR2 FQNEAQ (reference sequence). This CDR3 is built from 17 residues. V lost 1 base, J lost 6 bases, and 18 bases lay in between. CDR3 nucleotide sequence: TGTGCCAGCAGCTTAGGAAAAGGAAGCCGGGGGGATGAAAAACTGTTTTTT. It is translated as CASSLGKGSRGDEKLFF.